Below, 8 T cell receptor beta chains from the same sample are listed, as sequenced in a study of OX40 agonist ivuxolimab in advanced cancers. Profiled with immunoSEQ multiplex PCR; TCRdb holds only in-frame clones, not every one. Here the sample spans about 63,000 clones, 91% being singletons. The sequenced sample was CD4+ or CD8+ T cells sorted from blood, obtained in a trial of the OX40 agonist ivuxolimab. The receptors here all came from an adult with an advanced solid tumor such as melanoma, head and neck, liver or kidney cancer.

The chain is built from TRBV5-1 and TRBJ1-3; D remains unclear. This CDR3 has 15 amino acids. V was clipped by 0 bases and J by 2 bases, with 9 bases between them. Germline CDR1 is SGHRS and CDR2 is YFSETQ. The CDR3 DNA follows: TGCGCCAGCAGCTTGGAAGGGATGGCTGGAAACACCATATATTTT. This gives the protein CASSLEGMAGNTIYF. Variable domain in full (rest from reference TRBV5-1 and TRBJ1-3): KAGVTQTPRYLIKTRGQQVTLSCSPISGHRSVSWYQQTPGQGLQFLFEYFSETQRNKGNFPGRFSGRQFSNSRSEMNVSTLELGDSALYLCASSLEGMAGNTIYFGEGSWLTVV.

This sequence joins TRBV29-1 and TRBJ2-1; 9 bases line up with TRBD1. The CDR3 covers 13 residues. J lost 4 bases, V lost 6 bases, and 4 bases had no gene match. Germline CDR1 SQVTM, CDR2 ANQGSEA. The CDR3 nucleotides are TGCAGCGTCGCCGGGACAGGGTACAATGAGCAGTTCTTC. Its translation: CSVAGTGYNEQFF.

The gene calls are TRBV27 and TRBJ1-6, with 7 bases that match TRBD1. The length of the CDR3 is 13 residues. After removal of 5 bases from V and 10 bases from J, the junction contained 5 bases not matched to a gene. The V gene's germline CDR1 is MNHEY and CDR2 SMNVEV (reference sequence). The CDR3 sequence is CASSTTGVSPLHF. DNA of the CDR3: TGTGCCAGCAGTACAACAGGGGTCTCACCCCTCCACTTT.

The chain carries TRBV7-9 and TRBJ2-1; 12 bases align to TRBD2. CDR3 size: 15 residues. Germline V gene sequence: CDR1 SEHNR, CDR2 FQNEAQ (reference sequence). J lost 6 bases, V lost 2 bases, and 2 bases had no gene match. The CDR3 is CASSLLAGGPNEQFF. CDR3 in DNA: TGTGCCAGCAGCTTACTAGCGGGAGGGCCCAATGAGCAGTTCTTC.

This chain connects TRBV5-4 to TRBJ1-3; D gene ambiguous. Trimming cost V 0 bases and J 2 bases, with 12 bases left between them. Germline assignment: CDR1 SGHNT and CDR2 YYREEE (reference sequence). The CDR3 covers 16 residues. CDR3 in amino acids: CASSLAEGRTGNTIYF. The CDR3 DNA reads TGTGCCAGCAGCTTGGCCGAGGGAAGGACTGGAAACACCATATATTTT.

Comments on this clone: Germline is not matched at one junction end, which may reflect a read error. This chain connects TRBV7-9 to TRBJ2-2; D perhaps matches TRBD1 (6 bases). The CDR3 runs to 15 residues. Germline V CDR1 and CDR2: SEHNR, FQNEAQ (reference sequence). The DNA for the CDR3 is TGCGCCAGCAGCCAAGACTCAGGGGCGGGCGGGGAGCTGTTTTTT. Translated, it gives CASSQDSGAGGELFF. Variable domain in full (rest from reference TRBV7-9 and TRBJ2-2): DTGVSQNPRHKITKRGQNVTFRCDPISEHNRLYWYRQTLGQGPEFLTYFQNEAQLEKSRLLSDRFSAERPKGSFSTLEIQRTEQGDSAMYLCASSQDSGAGGELFFGEGSRLTVL.

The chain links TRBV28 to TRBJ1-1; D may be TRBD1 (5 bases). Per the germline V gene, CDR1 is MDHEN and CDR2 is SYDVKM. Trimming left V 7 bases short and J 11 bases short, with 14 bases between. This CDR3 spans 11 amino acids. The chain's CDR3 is CASTPGEQAFF. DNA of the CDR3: TGTGCCAGCACCCCGGGGGAGCAGGCTTTCTTT.

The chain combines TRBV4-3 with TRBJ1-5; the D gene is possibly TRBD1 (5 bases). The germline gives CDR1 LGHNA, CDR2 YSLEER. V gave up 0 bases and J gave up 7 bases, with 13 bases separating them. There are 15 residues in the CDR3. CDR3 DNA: TGCGCCAGCAGCCAAGATCGGGAGGGACCCCAGCCCCAGCATTTT. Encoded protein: CASSQDREGPQPQHF.